This T cell receptor (beta chain) was retrieved from a study of beta chain features in type 1 diabetes. Study results and limitations: In every one of the four CD4+ subsets, TCRB CDR3s were moderately but significantly shorter in Type 1 diabetes patients. In the patient group, naive, central memory and Treg TCRB repertoires seemed more alike than in the healthy donor group.

CDR1 is MNHEY, CDR2 SVGAGI, per germline. Trimming removed 6 bases from V and 4 bases from J, with 13 bases in between. This CDR3 is built from 14 residues. Turning to this clone: What it recognizes is unknown.

It was via CD45RO/CCR7/CD25/CD127/CD95/CD27 that CD4+ naive, central memory, regulatory and stem cell-like memory cells were sorted. The whole isolated RNA underwent reverse transcription, so sequencing captured expressed TCRB transcripts. TCRdb keeps only in-frame clones here, not all; method: immunoSEQ multiplex PCR. The profile shows 600,000 to 700,000 clones, about an eighth of them singletons. The sample consisted of naive CD4+ T cells from blood. The V call is TRBV6-5, the J call TRBJ2-1; the D gene could be TRBD1 or TRBD2 (5 bases each). This clonotype originated in a man aged 25-45 years with type 1 diabetes. The CDR3 DNA follows: TGTGCCAGCAGGGGGCGGGTAAATTACAATGAGCAGTTCTTC. This sequence encodes CASRGRVNYNEQFF.